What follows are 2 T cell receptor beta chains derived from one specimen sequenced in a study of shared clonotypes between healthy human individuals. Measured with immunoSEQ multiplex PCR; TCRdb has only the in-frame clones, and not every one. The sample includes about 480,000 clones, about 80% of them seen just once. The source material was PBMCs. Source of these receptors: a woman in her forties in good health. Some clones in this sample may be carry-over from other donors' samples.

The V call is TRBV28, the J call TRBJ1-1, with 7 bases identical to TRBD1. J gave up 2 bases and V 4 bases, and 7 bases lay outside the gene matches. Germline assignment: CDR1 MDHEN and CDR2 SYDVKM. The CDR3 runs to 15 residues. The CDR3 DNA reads TGTGCCAGCAGTTGGAGAGGGGGCTTTAACACTGAAGCTTTCTTT. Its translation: CASSWRGGFNTEAFF.

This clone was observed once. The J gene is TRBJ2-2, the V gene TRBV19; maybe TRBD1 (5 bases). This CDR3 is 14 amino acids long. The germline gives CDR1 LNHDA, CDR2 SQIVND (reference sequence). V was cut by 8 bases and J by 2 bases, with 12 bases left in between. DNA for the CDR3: TGTGCCAGTTTCGGCAGGGAAAACACCGGGGAGCTGTTTTTT. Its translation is CASFGRENTGELFF. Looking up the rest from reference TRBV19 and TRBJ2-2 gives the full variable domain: DGGITQSPKYLFRKEGQNVTLSCEQNLNHDAMYWYRQDPGQGLRLIYYSQIVNDFQKGDIAEGYSVSREKKESFPLTVTSAQKNPTAFYLCASFGRENTGELFFGEGSRLTVL.